Presented here are 26 T cell receptor beta chains from one specimen sequenced in a study of blood T cell repertoires in COVID-19. The protocol was immunoSEQ multiplex PCR, while the TCRdb copy is restricted to in-frame clones and leaves out a portion. Among about 210,000 clones, 84% were seen once, and the ten largest hold under 12%. The sample was peripheral blood. The receptor source for this set is a woman of 80 years or more with COVID-19, enrolled during active disease.

The J gene is TRBJ2-2, the V gene TRBV7-3; TRBD2 might be the D (7 bases). Germline V lookup: CDR1 SGHTA, CDR2 FQGTGA. The CDR3 consists of 16 residues. The V end lost 5 bases, the J end lost 0 bases, and 13 bases lay between the germline ends. The CDR3 here is CASSARGGTNTGELFF. In nucleotides, the CDR3 is TGTGCCAGCAGCGCCAGGGGAGGGACGAACACCGGGGAGCTGTTTTTT.

This chain connects TRBV29-1 to TRBJ1-1; TRBD1 aligns across 8 bases. Germline V lookup: CDR1 SQVTM, CDR2 ANQGSEA. CDR3 length: 12 amino acids. The junction had 7 bases not matched to a gene; V was cut back by 6 bases and J by 7 bases. CDR3 in DNA: TGCAGCGTGCCCGGACAGGGTGGTGAAGCTTTCTTT. Amino acids: CSVPGQGGEAFF.

The chain joins TRBV6-5 to TRBJ1-1; D is unresolved. The CDR3 runs 13 residues. In germline, CDR1 is MNHEY, CDR2 SVGAGI. Trimming shortened V by 5 bases and J by 1 base, and 8 bases separated the two germline ends. CDR3 bases: TGTGCCAGCAGTAGACTCTGGAACACTGAAGCTTTCTTT. Residues: CASSRLWNTEAFF.

In its sample, this clone was seen a few times. The chain recombines TRBV30 with TRBJ1-5, with 7 bases fitting TRBD1. The CDR3 is made up of 16 amino acids. Trimming took 1 base from V and 6 from J; bases not matched to a gene: 12. The V gene's germline CDR1 is GTSNPN and CDR2 SVGIG (reference sequence). In nucleotides, the CDR3 is TGTGCCTGGAGTGACCCCGGGAGGGGGCATAGTCAGCCCCAGCATTTT. Translating gives CAWSDPGRGHSQPQHF.

The chain uses TRBV15 and TRBJ1-1; D is undetermined. The length of the CDR3 is 13 residues. The V gene lost 3 bases and the J gene lost 2 bases, with 7 bases spanning the gap. From germline, CDR1 is LNHNV and CDR2 YYDKDF (reference sequence). CDR3 DNA sequence: TGTGCCACCAGCAGTTTCGGTAACACTGAAGCTTTCTTT. The encoded protein is CATSSFGNTEAFF.

The gene calls are TRBV4-2 and TRBJ2-3, with 9 nucleotides matching TRBD2. After removal of 6 bases from V and 3 bases from J, the junction contained 4 bases not matched to a gene. This CDR3 is 14 amino acids long. CDR1 and CDR2 from the germline V gene are LGHNA and YNFKEQ. This CDR3 is CASRRGGLTDTQYF. Written as DNA, the CDR3 is TGTGCCAGCAGGCGGGGGGGGTTAACAGATACGCAGTATTTT.

J is TRBJ1-2 and V is TRBV7-9; 7 bases line up with TRBD1. The CDR3 is 13 amino acids. Per germline, CDR1 SEHNR and CDR2 FQNEAQ (reference sequence). The V and J ends lost 3 bases and 8 bases, in that order; junction bases with no gene match: 6. The CDR3 loop reads CASSLTGSEGYTF. For the CDR3, the DNA is TGTGCCAGCAGCTTGACAGGGTCAGAGGGCTACACCTTC.

The chain recombines TRBV20-1 with TRBJ2-3; TRBD2 is a possible D gene (7 bases). CDR1 is DFQATT, CDR2 SNEGSKA, per germline (reference sequence). The CDR3 sequence is 16 residues long. V dropped 3 bases and J dropped 4 bases, with 20 bases sitting between them. The chain's CDR3 is CSASAPGQGRADTQYF. The DNA for the CDR3 is TGCAGTGCTAGTGCTCCTGGGCAGGGGAGGGCAGATACGCAGTATTTT.

This clone was seen only once. This chain uses TRBV5-1 with TRBJ2-5; 7 bases fit TRBD2. Germline V gene data show CDR1 as SGHRS and CDR2 as YFSETQ. V trimming: 1 base; J trimming: 4 bases; junction bases outside the gene matches: 10. The CDR3 totals 16 residues. The CDR3 DNA sequence: TGCGCCAGCAGCTTGTCCGGGACTACTGCTCCAGAGACCCAGTACTTC. Protein: CASSLSGTTAPETQYF. The full variable domain, in which reference TRBV5-1 and TRBJ2-5 provide the parts outside the CDR3, is KAGVTQTPRYLIKTRGQQVTLSCSPISGHRSVSWYQQTPGQGLQFLFEYFSETQRNKGNFPGRFSGRQFSNSRSEMNVSTLELGDSALYLCASSLSGTTAPETQYFGPGTRLLVL.

The J gene is TRBJ1-2, the V gene TRBV6-5; 7 bases agree with TRBD1. This CDR3 region has 15 residues. CDR1 MNHEY and CDR2 SVGAGI come from the germline V gene. After removal of 7 bases from V and 0 bases from J, the junction contained 8 bases not matched to a gene. The CDR3 DNA reads as TGTGCCAGCACCGAAACTGGACAGGCTAACTATGGCTACACCTTC. Residues: CASTETGQANYGYTF.

The genes are TRBV19 and TRBJ2-7, with D unresolved. The V and J ends lost 3 bases and 4 bases respectively, with 7 bases between them. This CDR3 contains 12 residues. CDR1 is LNHDA, CDR2 SQIVND, per germline (reference sequence). CDR3 sequence reads: CASSIPGYEQYF. In DNA form, the CDR3 reads TGTGCCAGTAGTATTCCCGGTTACGAGCAGTACTTC.

This chain links TRBV18 with TRBJ2-5; no firm D call. This CDR3 region has 14 residues. Trimming left V 0 bases short and J 2 bases short, with 7 bases between. Germline CDR1 and CDR2: KGHSH and LQKENI. In nucleotides, the CDR3 is TGTGCCAGCTCACCACCATACGGGCAAGAGACCCAGTACTTC. Protein product: CASSPPYGQETQYF.

This chain links TRBV19 with TRBJ2-5; weak D call: TRBD2 (6 bases). Germline values: CDR1 LNHDA, CDR2 SQIVND (reference sequence). V shed 5 bases and J shed 4 bases, with 11 bases lying between them. The CDR3 spans 13 residues. CDR3 sequence: CASSLTSLETQYF. The CDR3 region has the DNA TGTGCCAGTAGTTTGACTAGTCTAGAGACCCAGTACTTC.

The rearrangement links TRBV30 to TRBJ1-3; perhaps TRBD1 as D (5 bases). Germline loops: CDR1 GTSNPN, CDR2 SVGIG (reference sequence). The CDR3 length is 14 residues. V lost 1 base and J 0 bases, leaving 7 bases between the germline ends. The CDR3 nucleotides are TGTGCCTGGAGTGAGCAGGGCTCTGGAAACACCATATATTTT. Encoded protein: CAWSEQGSGNTIYF.

The chain is built from TRBV29-1 and TRBJ2-3, with unresolved D. The CDR3 has 11 amino acids. Trimming pared 8 bases from V and 6 bases from J, leaving 12 bases between. CDR1 is SQVTM and CDR2 is ANQGSEA in the germline V gene. The CDR3 DNA follows: TGCAGCCTTACACCGCCGGATACGCAGTATTTT. It yields the protein CSLTPPDTQYF.

The chain employs TRBV15 and TRBJ1-6, with D hard to call. Germline values: CDR1 LNHNV, CDR2 YYDKDF (reference sequence). The CDR3 runs 14 residues. Trimming stripped 1 base from V and 9 bases from J, with 10 bases between. CDR3 sequence reads: CATSRGGKISPLHF. In nucleotides, the CDR3 is TGTGCCACCAGCAGAGGCGGGAAAATTTCACCCCTCCACTTT.

The CDR3 region is CASKGEGGGLLNAFF. CDR3 bases: TGTGCCAGCAAGGGGGAAGGCGGGGGGCTGTTAAACGCTTTCTTT. V usage is TRBV25-1 and J usage is TRBJ1-1; weak D call: TRBD1 (6 bases). This CDR3 contains 15 residues. Trimming removed 7 bases at V and 11 bases at J, with 26 bases between. Germline assignment: CDR1 MGHDK and CDR2 SYGVNS.

Note on this clone: Within the sample, other DNA sequences also encode this same CDR3. The chain joins TRBV3-1 (or the pseudogene TRBV3-2) to TRBJ2-3; 12 bases align to TRBD2. The germline gives CDR1 LGHDT, CDR2 YNNKEL (reference sequence). CDR3 length: 15 amino acids. Unmatched junction bases numbered 0, after V lost 2 bases and J lost 3 bases. CDR3 bases: TGTGCCAGCAGCCAAACTAGCGGGGGGACAGATACGCAGTATTTT. This encodes CASSQTSGGTDTQYF.

The CDR3 sequence is CASSLEANLAGGPKTQYF. The CDR3 DNA reads as TGTGCCAGCAGTTTAGAGGCCAATCTAGCGGGGGGTCCGAAGACCCAGTACTTC. The chain uses TRBV27 and TRBJ2-5; 11 bases are a match to TRBD2. The germline V gene encodes CDR1 MNHEY and CDR2 SMNVEV (reference sequence). This CDR3 contains 18 residues. J lost 6 bases, V lost 2 bases, and 14 bases had no gene match.

The chain joins TRBV6-1 to TRBJ1-3; 8 nucleotides match TRBD1. Trimming at V came to 2 bases and at J to 5 bases, leaving 11 bases not matched to a gene. The CDR3 sequence is 17 residues long. The germline V gene has CDR1 MNHNS and CDR2 SASEGT. The CDR3 coding sequence is TGTGCCAGCAGTGAAAGGACAGGGAGGCTGATTAGAAACACCATATATTTT. Its translation is CASSERTGRLIRNTIYF.

The gene calls are TRBV10-1 and TRBJ2-3, with TRBD2 matching over 10 bases. J lost 7 bases, V lost 2 bases, and 9 bases had no gene match. Germline CDR1 and CDR2: WNHNN and SYGVQD (reference sequence). This CDR3 region has 16 residues. The CDR3 here is CASSEIASGGANTQYF. DNA of the CDR3: TGCGCCAGCAGTGAGATTGCTAGCGGGGGCGCGAATACGCAGTATTTT.

V gene TRBV7-8 combines with J gene TRBJ1-3; unclear D gene. Germline assignment: CDR1 SGHVS and CDR2 FQNEAQ. With 5 bases removed from V and 4 bases from J, the gap between germline ends came to 18 bases. The CDR3 length is 16 residues. In nucleotides, the CDR3 is TGTGCCAGCAGCAGAGCCGGGATATCGGACGGAAACACCATATATTTT. Encoded protein: CASSRAGISDGNTIYF.

CDR3 sequence reads: CASSPGLAGGRDTQYF. CDR3 nucleotide sequence: TGTGCCAGCAGCCCGGGACTAGCGGGGGGTCGGGATACGCAGTATTTT. This rearrangement joins TRBV13 to TRBJ2-3; 15 positions match TRBD2. After removal of 5 bases from V and 6 bases from J, the junction contained 6 bases not matched to a gene. The CDR3 is 16 amino acids. Germline-derived CDR1 and CDR2 are PRHDT and FYEKMQ (reference sequence).

As concerns this clone: A junction end diverges from the germline sequence, so it may reflect a read error. The chain uses TRBV7-8 and TRBJ1-1, with D possibly being TRBD1 (5 bases). The CDR3 contains 13 residues. The germline gives CDR1 SGHVS, CDR2 FQNEAQ. CDR3 protein: CASRFQGTVEAFF. CDR3 DNA sequence: TGTGCCAGCCGCTTCCAGGGCACGGTGGAAGCTTTCTTT.

The J gene is TRBJ2-2, the V gene TRBV6-6, with 12 positions matching TRBD2. The CDR3 has 16 residues. With 10 bases clipped from V and 5 bases from J, the junction kept 11 bases outside the gene matches. In germline, CDR1 is MNHNY, CDR2 SVGAGI (reference sequence). The CDR3 bases are TGTGCCAACTCGCCTAGCGGGGGGGCGGGGACCGGGGAGCTGTTTTTT. Protein sequence: CANSPSGGAGTGELFF.

The chain is built from TRBV7-2 and TRBJ1-1; tentatively, D is TRBD1 (5 bases). Germline-derived CDR1 and CDR2 are SGHTA and FQGNSA. V lost 0 bases and J lost 5, with 13 bases in between. This CDR3 contains 15 residues. CDR3 protein: CASSLASGTWTEAFF. CDR3 bases: TGTGCCAGCAGCTTAGCTTCGGGGACTTGGACTGAAGCTTTCTTT. The full variable domain, with the rest looked up from reference TRBV7-2 and TRBJ1-1, is GAGVSQSPSNKVTEKGKDVELRCDPISGHTALYWYRQSLGQGLEFLIYFQGNSAPDKSGLPSDRFSAERTGGSVSTLTIQRTQQEDSAVYLCASSLASGTWTEAFFGQGTRLTVV.